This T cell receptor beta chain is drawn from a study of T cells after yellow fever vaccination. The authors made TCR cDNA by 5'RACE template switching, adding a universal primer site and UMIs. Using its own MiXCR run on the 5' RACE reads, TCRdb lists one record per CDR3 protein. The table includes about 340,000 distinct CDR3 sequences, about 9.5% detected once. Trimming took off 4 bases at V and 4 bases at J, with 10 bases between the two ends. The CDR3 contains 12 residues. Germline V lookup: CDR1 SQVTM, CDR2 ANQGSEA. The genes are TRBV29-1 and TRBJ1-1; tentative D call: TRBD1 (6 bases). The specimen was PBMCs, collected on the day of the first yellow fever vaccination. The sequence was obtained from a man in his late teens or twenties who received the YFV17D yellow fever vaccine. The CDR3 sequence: CSVARGTTEAFF. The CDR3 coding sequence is TGCAGCGTTGCGAGGGGGACCACTGAAGCTTTCTTT.